These T cell receptor beta chains were read from a single sample in a study of T cell changes during pregnancy in multiple sclerosis. Assay: immunoSEQ multiplex PCR; the TCRdb copy retains only in-frame clones and omits some. The repertoire holds fewer than 55,000 clones, with 90% as singletons. Specimen: peripheral blood, collected in the second trimester of pregnancy. The receptors come from a female donor in good health, enrolled as a control in a pregnancy study. Both conserved end residues are part of each CDR3. D genes are given only for firm matches. Some rows have no size entry. The others give once, few or many, or a class for an expanded clone.

V gene	clone size	D gene	J gene	CDR3 protein	CDR3 DNA
TRBV6-5	-	-	TRBJ1-1	CASSYGQVNTEAFF	TGTGCCAGCAGTTACGGGCAAGTGAACACTGAAGCTTTCTTT
TRBV7-9	few	-	TRBJ1-1	CASSSRQAGDTEAFF	TGTGCCAGCAGCTCCCGCCAGGCGGGTGACACTGAAGCTTTCTTT
TRBV6-5	-	TRBD1	TRBJ2-2	CASAGGNTGELFF	TGTGCCAGCGCAGGGGGGAACACCGGGGAGCTGTTTTTT
TRBV27	-	-	TRBJ2-7	CASSLSAPYEQYF	TGTGCCAGCAGTTTATCTGCGCCCTACGAGCAGTACTTC
TRBV7-2	-	TRBD1	TRBJ2-7	CASSYGQGSYEQYF	TGTGCCAGCAGCTACGGACAGGGCTCCTACGAGCAGTACTTC
TRBV5-1	-	-	TRBJ1-1	CASSPKGPSNTEAFF	TGCGCCAGCAGCCCCAAGGGGCCATCCAACACTGAAGCTTTCTTT
TRBV18	-	TRBD2	TRBJ2-1	CASSPGLAGYNEQFF	TGTGCCAGCTCACCAGGGCTAGCGGGGTACAATGAGCAGTTCTTC
TRBV2	-	-	TRBJ2-5	CASSDGRGQETQYF	TGTGCCAGCAGTGACGGACGCGGGCAAGAGACCCAGTACTTC
TRBV7-9	-	-	TRBJ1-6	CASSINWGVDPNSPLHF	TGTGCCAGCAGCATAAACTGGGGAGTGGACCCCAATTCACCCCTCCACTTT
TRBV6-1	-	-	TRBJ1-1	CASSREGVKTEAFF	TGTGCCAGCAGTCGGGAGGGGGTTAAGACTGAAGCTTTCTTT
TRBV4-1	-	-	TRBJ2-7	CASSQDPGEASVTGEQYF	TGCGCCAGCAGCCAAGACCCGGGCGAGGCTAGCGTTACGGGCGAGCAGTACTTC
TRBV5-4	-	-	TRBJ1-2	CASSTDTGYTF	TGTGCCAGCAGCACCGACACGGGCTACACCTTC
TRBV5-1	few	-	TRBJ1-2	CASSLVGTSGYTF	TGCGCCAGCAGCTTGGTGGGGACTTCTGGCTACACCTTC
TRBV29-1	-	-	TRBJ2-5	CSVGPGSGETQYF	TGCAGCGTTGGCCCTGGGAGCGGGGAGACCCAGTACTTC
TRBV27	-	TRBD2	TRBJ2-1	CASSFSGLAYEQFF	TGTGCCAGCAGTTTCTCGGGACTAGCCTATGAGCAGTTCTTC
TRBV9	few	-	TRBJ1-1	CASSATEGTEAFF	TGTGCCAGCAGCGCCACAGAGGGAACTGAAGCTTTCTTT
TRBV2	-	-	TRBJ1-5	CASSEVETGIVGNQPQHF	TGTGCCAGCAGTGAAGTGGAGACAGGAATCGTTGGCAATCAGCCCCAGCATTTT
TRBV7-2	-	TRBD1	TRBJ1-1	CASSLDRGNTEAFF	TGTGCCAGCAGCCTAGACAGGGGGAACACTGAAGCTTTCTTT
TRBV5-6	-	-	TRBJ1-2	CASSLATELKGYTF	TGTGCCAGCAGCTTGGCCACGGAGTTAAAGGGCTACACCTTC
TRBV7-9	once	-	TRBJ2-7	CASSPGQYSYEQYF	TGTGCCAGCAGCCCCGGACAGTACTCCTACGAGCAGTACTTC
TRBV7-9	-	-	TRBJ2-3	CASSSLSGGDTQYF	TGTGCCAGCAGCTCATTGAGCGGAGGGGATACGCAGTATTTT
TRBV4-1	-	-	TRBJ2-3	CASSQEANTDTQYF	TGCGCCAGCAGCCAAGAGGCAAACACAGATACGCAGTATTTT
TRBV7-8	-	TRBD2	TRBJ2-7	CASSSSGRASEQYF	TGTGCCAGCAGCTCTAGCGGGAGGGCCTCCGAGCAGTACTTC
TRBV7-2	-	-	TRBJ1-6	CASSLTSALHF	TGTGCCAGCAGCTTAACGTCGGCCCTCCACTTT
TRBV18	-	-	TRBJ1-4	CASSPRRRVGTNEKLFF	TGTGCCAGCTCACCACGGCGGAGGGTAGGGACTAATGAAAAACTGTTTTTT
TRBV15	-	-	TRBJ2-5	CATSRQLGGETQYF	TGTGCCACCAGCAGACAGTTAGGGGGAGAGACCCAGTACTTC
TRBV6-6	-	TRBD1	TRBJ1-1	CASNTGTGGPTEAFF	TGTGCCAGCAACACCGGGACAGGGGGGCCCACTGAAGCTTTCTTT
TRBV4-1	-	-	TRBJ2-3	CASSQDGGSPPADTQYF	TGCGCCAGCAGCCAAGACGGGGGTTCTCCGCCGGCGGATACGCAGTATTTT
TRBV6-9	-	TRBD1	TRBJ2-7	CASSKGGQGSHEQYF	TGTGCCAGCAGCAAGGGGGGACAGGGAAGCCACGAGCAGTACTTC
TRBV9	-	-	TRBJ2-7	CASSAHDSSDEQYF	TGTGCCAGCAGCGCTCACGACAGCTCCGACGAGCAGTACTTC
TRBV7-2	-	-	TRBJ1-4	CASNQGPTNEKLFF	TGTGCCAGCAACCAGGGTCCAACTAATGAAAAACTGTTTTTT
TRBV30	once	TRBD1	TRBJ1-2	CARTRTGEDYGYTF	TGTGCCCGGACCCGGACAGGAGAGGACTATGGCTACACCTTC
TRBV2	-	-	TRBJ2-7	CASSDIYEQYF	TGTGCCAGCAGTGACATCTACGAGCAGTACTTC
TRBV7-7	-	TRBD1	TRBJ2-7	CASSLGQGAHEQYF	TGTGCCAGCAGCCTTGGACAGGGGGCTCACGAGCAGTACTTC
TRBV19	-	TRBD2	TRBJ2-7	CASSTLAGVGEQYF	TGTGCCAGTAGTACCTTAGCGGGAGTGGGAGAGCAGTACTTC
TRBV7-8	few	-	TRBJ1-5	CASSRTVGNQPQHF	TGTGCCAGCAGCCGGACAGTGGGCAATCAGCCCCAGCATTTT
TRBV5-1	-	TRBD1	TRBJ1-2	CASSSGTATNYGYTF	TGCGCCAGCAGCTCCGGGACAGCAACTAACTATGGCTACACCTTC
TRBV4-1	-	-	TRBJ2-7	CASSPTLGGEQYF	TGCGCCAGCAGCCCAACTCTTGGTGGCGAGCAGTACTTC
TRBV30	-	TRBD2	TRBJ2-2	CAWSAGLAGVGTGELFF	TGTGCCTGGAGTGCAGGACTAGCGGGAGTGGGGACCGGGGAGCTGTTTTTT
TRBV13	few	TRBD2	TRBJ2-7	CASSSPAGGAFYEQYF	TGTGCCAGCAGCTCTCCAGCGGGGGGAGCTTTCTACGAGCAGTACTTC
TRBV2	-	TRBD2	TRBJ2-5	CASTGLAEQETQYF	TGTGCCAGCACGGGACTAGCGGAACAAGAGACCCAGTACTTC
TRBV5-6	-	-	TRBJ2-7	CASSSGSLGSYEQYF	TGTGCCAGCAGCTCAGGCAGCCTGGGCTCCTACGAGCAGTACTTC
TRBV4-2	-	-	TRBJ1-5	CASSHRAMGPQHF	TGTGCCAGCAGCCACAGGGCCATGGGGCCCCAGCATTTT
TRBV7-2	-	-	TRBJ1-2	CASSLEGAGGGLGYTF	TGTGCCAGCAGCTTAGAAGGCGCGGGGGGCGGTCTTGGCTACACCTTC